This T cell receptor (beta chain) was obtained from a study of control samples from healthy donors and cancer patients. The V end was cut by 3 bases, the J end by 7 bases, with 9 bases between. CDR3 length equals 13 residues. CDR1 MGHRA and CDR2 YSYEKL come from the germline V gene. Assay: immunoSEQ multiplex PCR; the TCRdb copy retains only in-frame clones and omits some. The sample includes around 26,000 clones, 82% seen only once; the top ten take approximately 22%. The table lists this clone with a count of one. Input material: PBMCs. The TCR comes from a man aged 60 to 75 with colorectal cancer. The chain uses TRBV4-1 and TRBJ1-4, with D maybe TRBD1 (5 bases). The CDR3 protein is CASSHPGGEKLFF. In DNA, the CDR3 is TGCGCCAGCAGCCACCCTGGGGGTGAAAAACTGTTTTTT.